This T cell receptor (beta chain) was identified in a study of T cells in Graves' hyperthyroidism and ophthalmopathy. The study's findings and limits: The model anticipated ophthalmopathy a median about 7.1 months pre-onset. Researchers report that a 13 V-J model separated ophthalmopathy from stable hyperthyroidism.

Criteria for exclusion of patients were uncontrolled infection, other autoimmune disease, pregnancy or lactation. Remarks on this clonotype: Its specificity is not known. At one of its ends the junction is not consistent with the germline gene, which may arise from a read error.

The CDR3 extends over 15 amino acids. Germline loops: CDR1 MNHNS, CDR2 SASEGT. Amplification of TCR beta CDR3 regions was performed using RNA transcripts as template. The TCR CDR3 first-round RT-PCR relied on the HTBI primer set. Each CDR3 protein is one row after TCRdb ran MiXCR on the multiplex PCR reads. The profile covers hundreds of thousands of distinct CDR3 sequences, with roughly 50% appearing a single time and about 7.8% taken by the ten largest. This chain links TRBV6-1 with TRBJ1-3; a weak D match, TRBD1 (5 bases). Input material: peripheral blood or thyroid tissue (not recorded which). The sequence was collected from a woman aged 18-29 years with Graves' hyperthyroidism. The DNA for the CDR3 is TGTGCCAGCAGTCAACAGGCAAGCTCTGGAAACGCCATATATTTT. This encodes CASSQQASSGNAIYF.